This T cell receptor beta chain is from a study of a mutant IDH1 vaccine in newly diagnosed glioma. The repertoire was sequenced with immunoSEQ multiplex PCR; TCRdb's copy has only in-frame clones and lacks some. The sample shows 52,000 or so clones, approximately 82% of them seen only once. The trim removed 5 bases at V and 2 bases at J, leaving 10 bases unmatched. Germline-derived CDR1 and CDR2 are SGHAT and FQNNGV. The CDR3 length is 17 residues. Time point given: week 5, during vaccination. In every dose of vaccine, 300 ug of mutant IDH1 20-mer peptide was given alongside topical imiquimod. In regard to this clone: Its antigen remains unidentified.

This chain joins TRBV11-2 and TRBJ1-5; TRBD1 matches 9 bases. The sequence derives from a woman aged 18 to 35 with glioma. Some clones in this sample may be carry-over from other donors' samples. Sample: PBMCs, taken from a glioma patient whose treatment included an IDH1 peptide vaccine. The CDR3: CASSRETGGGRNQPQHF. CDR3 DNA: TGTGCCAGCAGCCGCGAGACAGGGGGGGGTCGCAATCAGCCCCAGCATTTT. The entire variable domain, with the rest obtained from reference TRBV11-2 and TRBJ1-5, is as follows: EAGVAQSPRYKIIEKRQSVAFWCNPISGHATLYWYQQILGQGPKLLIQFQNNGVVDDSQLPKDRFSAERLKGVDSTLKIQPAKLEDSAVYLCASSRETGGGRNQPQHFGDGTRLSIL.